In its sample, the clone carrying this TCR beta chain was seen a few times. No antigen is known for it. The data originate from a study of cytomegalovirus exposure and HLA in healthy donors. About the study: Roughly 77 million unique TCRs from HLA-typed donors made up an early data release. Study results and caveats: The study recorded 164 TCR beta chains that were cytomegalovirus-associated. A later analysis associated some 16,000 TCR beta sequences with HLA alleles at a 0.05 false discovery rate.

The germline V gene has CDR1 SGHTA and CDR2 FQGNSA. V gave up 5 bases and J gave up 1 base; unmatched junction bases: 2. The CDR3 is made up of 15 amino acids. Healthy bone marrow donors made up the donors. This PCR relied on a set of 60 Vbeta primers and 13 Jbeta primers. Measured with immunoSEQ multiplex PCR; TCRdb has only the in-frame clones, and not every one. The table shows tens of thousands of clones, with about two thirds occurring only once. The source of this sequence is a man in his sixties in good health and CMV-seronegative. This sequence joins TRBV7-2 and TRBJ2-3; 11 positions match TRBD2. What was sequenced was PBMCs. The CDR3: CASSEGLAGTDTQYF. In DNA, the CDR3 is TGTGCCAGCAGCGAGGGACTAGCGGGCACAGATACGCAGTATTTT.